This T cell receptor beta chain was sequenced for a study of response to subunit inactivated influenza vaccine. Study findings and constraints: After each seasonal influenza vaccination, few new T cells are recruited, the authors suggested.

On this clonotype itself: What it binds is not known.

TCRdb passed the RT-PCR reads through MiXCR, listing each CDR3 protein once. The data hold over 650,000 distinct CDR3 sequences, with about a fifth observed a single time. The CDR3 covers 14 residues. CDR1 KGHSH and CDR2 LQKENI come from the germline V gene. Trimming cost V 6 bases and J 0 bases, with 9 bases left between them. The rearrangement links TRBV18 to TRBJ1-5; D is undetermined. The origin of this receptor is a man aged 50-59 years who received an inactivated influenza vaccine. The sample in question was PBMCs from blood, obtained roughly 5 days after vaccination. The CDR3 loop reads CASSLANSNQPQHF. For the CDR3, the DNA is TGTGCCAGCTCCTTGGCGAATAGCAATCAGCCCCAGCATTTT. The whole variable domain, remainder taken from reference TRBV18 and TRBJ1-5, is NAGVMQNPRHLVRRRGQEARLRCSPMKGHSHVYWYRQLPEEGLKFMVYLQKENIIDESGMPKERFSAEFPKEGPSILRIQQVVRGDSAAYFCASSLANSNQPQHFGDGTRLSIL.